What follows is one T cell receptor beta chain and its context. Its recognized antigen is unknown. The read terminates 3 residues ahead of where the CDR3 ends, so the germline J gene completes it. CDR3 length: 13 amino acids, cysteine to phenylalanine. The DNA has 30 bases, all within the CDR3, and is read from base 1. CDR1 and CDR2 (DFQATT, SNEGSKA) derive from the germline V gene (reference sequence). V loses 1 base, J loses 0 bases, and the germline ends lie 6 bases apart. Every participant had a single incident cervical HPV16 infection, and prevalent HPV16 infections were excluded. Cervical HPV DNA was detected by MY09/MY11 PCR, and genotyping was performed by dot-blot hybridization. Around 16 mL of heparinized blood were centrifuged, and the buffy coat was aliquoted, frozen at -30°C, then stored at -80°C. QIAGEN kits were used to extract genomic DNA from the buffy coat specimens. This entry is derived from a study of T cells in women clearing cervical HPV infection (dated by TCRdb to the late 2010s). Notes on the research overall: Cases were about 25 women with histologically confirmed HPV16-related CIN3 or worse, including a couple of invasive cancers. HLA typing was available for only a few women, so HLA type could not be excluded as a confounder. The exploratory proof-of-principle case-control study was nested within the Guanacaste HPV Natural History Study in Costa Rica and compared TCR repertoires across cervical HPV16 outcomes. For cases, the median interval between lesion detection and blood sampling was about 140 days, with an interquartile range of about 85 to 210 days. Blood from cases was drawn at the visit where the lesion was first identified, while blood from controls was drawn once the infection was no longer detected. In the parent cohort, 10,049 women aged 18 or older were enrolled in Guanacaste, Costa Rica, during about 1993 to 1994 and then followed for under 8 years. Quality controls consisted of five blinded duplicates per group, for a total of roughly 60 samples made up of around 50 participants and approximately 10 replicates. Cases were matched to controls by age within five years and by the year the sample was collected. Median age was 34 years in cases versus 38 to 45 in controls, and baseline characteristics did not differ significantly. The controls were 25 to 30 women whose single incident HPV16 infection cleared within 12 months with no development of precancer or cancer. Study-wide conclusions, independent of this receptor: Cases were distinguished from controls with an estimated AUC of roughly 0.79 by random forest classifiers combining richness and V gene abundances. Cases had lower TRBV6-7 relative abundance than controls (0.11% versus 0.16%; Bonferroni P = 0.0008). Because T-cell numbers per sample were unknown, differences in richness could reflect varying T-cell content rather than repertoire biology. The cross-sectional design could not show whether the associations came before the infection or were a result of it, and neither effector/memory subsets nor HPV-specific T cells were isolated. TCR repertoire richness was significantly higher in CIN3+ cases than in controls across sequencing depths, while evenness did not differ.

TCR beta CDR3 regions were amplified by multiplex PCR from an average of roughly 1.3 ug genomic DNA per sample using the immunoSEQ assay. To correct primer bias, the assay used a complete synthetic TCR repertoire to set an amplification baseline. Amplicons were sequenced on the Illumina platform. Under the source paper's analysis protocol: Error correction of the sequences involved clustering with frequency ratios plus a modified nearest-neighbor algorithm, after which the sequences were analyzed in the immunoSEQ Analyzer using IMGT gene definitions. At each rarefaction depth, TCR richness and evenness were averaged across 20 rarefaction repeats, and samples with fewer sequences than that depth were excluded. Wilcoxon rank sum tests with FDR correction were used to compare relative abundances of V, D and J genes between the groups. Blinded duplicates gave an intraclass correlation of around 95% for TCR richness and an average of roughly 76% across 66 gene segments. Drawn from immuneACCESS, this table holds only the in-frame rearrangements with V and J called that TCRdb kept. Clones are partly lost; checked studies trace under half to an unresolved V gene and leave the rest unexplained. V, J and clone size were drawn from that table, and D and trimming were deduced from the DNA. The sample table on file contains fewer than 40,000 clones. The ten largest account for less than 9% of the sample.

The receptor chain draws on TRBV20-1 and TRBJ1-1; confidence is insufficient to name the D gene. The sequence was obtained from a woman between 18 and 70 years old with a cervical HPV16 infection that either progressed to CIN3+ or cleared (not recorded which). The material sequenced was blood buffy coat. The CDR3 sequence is CSARGHLNTEAFF. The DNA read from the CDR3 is TGCAGTGCTAGAGGACACCTGAACACTGAA.